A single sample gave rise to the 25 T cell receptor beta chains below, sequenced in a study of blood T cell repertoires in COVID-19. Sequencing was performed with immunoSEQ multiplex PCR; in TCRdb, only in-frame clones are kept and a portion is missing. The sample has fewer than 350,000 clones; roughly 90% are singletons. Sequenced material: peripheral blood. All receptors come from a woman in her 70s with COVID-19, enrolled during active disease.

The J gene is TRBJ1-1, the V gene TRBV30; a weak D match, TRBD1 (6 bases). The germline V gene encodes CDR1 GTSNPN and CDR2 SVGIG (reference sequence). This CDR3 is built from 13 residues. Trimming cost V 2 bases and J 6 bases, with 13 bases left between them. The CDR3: CAWSLQGGAEAFF. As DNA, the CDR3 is TGTGCCTGGAGTTTACAGGGTGGGGCTGAAGCTTTCTTT.

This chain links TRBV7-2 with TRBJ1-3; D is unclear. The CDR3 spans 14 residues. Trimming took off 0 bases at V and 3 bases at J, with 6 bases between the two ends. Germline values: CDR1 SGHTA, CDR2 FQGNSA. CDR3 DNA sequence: TGTGCCAGCAGCTTAGCAGGGAGTGGAAACACCATATATTTT. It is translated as CASSLAGSGNTIYF.

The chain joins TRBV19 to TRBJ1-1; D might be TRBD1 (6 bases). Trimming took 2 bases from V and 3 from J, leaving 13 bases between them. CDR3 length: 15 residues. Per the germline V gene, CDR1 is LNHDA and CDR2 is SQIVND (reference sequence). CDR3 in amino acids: CASSINSGDDTEAFF. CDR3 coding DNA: TGTGCCAGTAGTATAAATTCAGGGGATGACACTGAAGCTTTCTTT.

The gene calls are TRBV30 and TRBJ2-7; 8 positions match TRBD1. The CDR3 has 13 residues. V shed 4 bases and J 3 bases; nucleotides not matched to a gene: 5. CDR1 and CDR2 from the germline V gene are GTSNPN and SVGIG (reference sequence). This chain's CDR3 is CAWTSDRDYEQYF. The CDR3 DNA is TGTGCCTGGACCTCGGACAGGGACTACGAGCAGTACTTC.

Here the CDR3 DNA reads TGTGCCAGCAGCTTGGCGGCAGGGGCTAAGCCCCAGCATTTT. This gives the protein CASSLAAGAKPQHF. The chain links TRBV5-8 to TRBJ1-5; tentatively, D is TRBD1 (6 bases). V gave up 0 bases and J gave up 8 bases, with 12 bases separating them. This CDR3 contains 14 residues. CDR1 and CDR2 from the germline V gene are SGHTS and YDEGEE. The whole variable domain, filled in from reference TRBV5-8 and TRBJ1-5, reads EAGVTQSPTHLIKTRGQQATLRCSPISGHTSVYWYQQALGLGLQFLLWYDEGEERNRGNFPPRFSGRQFPNYSSELNVNALELEDSALYLCASSLAAGAKPQHFGDGTRLSIL.

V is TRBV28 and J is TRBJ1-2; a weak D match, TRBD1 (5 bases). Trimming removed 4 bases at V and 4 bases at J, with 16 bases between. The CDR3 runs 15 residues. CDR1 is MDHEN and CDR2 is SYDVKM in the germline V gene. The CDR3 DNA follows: TGTGCCAGCAGTTACCGACAGCGTCCCTTCTATGGCTACACCTTC. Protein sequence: CASSYRQRPFYGYTF.

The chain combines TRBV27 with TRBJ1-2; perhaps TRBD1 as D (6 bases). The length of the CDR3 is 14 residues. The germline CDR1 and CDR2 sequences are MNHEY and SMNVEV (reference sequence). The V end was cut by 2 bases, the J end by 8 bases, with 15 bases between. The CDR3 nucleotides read TGTGCCAGCAGTTTACTGGCGGGGGCCGGGGGCTACACCTTC. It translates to CASSLLAGAGGYTF.

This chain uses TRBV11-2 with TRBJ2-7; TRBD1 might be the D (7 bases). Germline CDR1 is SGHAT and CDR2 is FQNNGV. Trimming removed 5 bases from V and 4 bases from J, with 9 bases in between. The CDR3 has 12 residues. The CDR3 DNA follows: TGTGCCAGCAGCCAGGGGGGATACGAGCAGTACTTC. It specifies CASSQGGYEQYF.

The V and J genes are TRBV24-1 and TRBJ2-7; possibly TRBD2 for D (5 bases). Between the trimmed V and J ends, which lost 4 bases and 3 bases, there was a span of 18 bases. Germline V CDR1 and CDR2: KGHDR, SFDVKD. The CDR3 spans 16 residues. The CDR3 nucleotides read TGTGCCACCAGTGAAGCGGCCGGCGGAGCCATCTACGAGCAGTACTTC. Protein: CATSEAAGGAIYEQYF.

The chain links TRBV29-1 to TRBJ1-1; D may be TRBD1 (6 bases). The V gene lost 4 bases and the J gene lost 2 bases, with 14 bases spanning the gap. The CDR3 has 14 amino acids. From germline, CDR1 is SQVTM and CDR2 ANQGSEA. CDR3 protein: CSVASGQLNTEAFF. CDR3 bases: TGCAGCGTTGCTAGCGGACAGTTAAACACTGAAGCTTTCTTT.

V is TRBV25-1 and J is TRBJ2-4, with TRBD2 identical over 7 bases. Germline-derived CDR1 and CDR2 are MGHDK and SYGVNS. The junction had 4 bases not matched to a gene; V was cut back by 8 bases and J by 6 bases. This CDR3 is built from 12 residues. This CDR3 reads CASRDYRNIQYF. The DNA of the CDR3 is TGTGCCAGCCGGGACTATAGAAACATTCAGTACTTC.

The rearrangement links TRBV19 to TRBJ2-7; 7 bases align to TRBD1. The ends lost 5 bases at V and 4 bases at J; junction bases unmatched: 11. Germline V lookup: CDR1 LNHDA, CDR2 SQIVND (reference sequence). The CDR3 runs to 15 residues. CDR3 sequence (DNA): TGTGCCAGTAGTTTACAGGGGTATACTGGTTACGAGCAGTACTTC. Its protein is CASSLQGYTGYEQYF.

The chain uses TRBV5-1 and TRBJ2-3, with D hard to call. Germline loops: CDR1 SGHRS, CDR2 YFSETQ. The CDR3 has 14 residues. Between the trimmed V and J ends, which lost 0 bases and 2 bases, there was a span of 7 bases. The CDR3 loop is CASSLGSTTDTQYF. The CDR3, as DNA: TGCGCCAGCAGCTTGGGTTCTACCACAGATACGCAGTATTTT.

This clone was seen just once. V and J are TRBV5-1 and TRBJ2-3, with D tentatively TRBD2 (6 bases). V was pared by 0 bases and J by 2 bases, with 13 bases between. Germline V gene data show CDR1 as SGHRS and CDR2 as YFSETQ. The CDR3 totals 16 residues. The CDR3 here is CASSLAGTSVTDTQYF. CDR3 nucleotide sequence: TGCGCCAGCAGCTTGGCCGGGACTTCAGTCACAGATACGCAGTATTTT.

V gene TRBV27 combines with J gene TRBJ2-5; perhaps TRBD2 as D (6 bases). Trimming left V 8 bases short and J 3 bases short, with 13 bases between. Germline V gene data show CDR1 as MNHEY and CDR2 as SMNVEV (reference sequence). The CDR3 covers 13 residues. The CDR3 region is CASPSGGEETQYF. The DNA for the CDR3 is TGTGCCAGCCCCTCAGGAGGGGAAGAGACCCAGTACTTC.

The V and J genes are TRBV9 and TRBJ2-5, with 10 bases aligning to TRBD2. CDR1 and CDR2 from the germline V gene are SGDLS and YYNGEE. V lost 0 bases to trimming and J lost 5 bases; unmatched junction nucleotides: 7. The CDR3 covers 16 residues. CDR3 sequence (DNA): TGTGCCAGCAGCGTAGCACTAGCGGGGTCTTGGGAGACCCAGTACTTC. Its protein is CASSVALAGSWETQYF.

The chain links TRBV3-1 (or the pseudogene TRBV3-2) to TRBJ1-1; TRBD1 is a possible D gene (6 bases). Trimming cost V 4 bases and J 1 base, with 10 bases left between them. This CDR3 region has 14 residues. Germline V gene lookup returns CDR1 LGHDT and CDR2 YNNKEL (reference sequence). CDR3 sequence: CASSLQGENTEAFF. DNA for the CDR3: TGTGCCAGCAGCCTACAGGGAGAGAACACTGAAGCTTTCTTT.

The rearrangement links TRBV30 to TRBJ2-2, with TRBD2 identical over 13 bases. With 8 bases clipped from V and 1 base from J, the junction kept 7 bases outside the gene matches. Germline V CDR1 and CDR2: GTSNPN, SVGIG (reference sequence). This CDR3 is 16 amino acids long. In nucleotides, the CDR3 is TGTGCCCTCCCGGGACTAGCGGGGAAGAACACCGGGGAGCTGTTTTTT. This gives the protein CALPGLAGKNTGELFF.

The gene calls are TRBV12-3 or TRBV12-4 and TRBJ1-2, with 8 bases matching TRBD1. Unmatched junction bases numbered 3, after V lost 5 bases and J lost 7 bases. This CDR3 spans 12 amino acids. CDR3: CASSRTGSGYTF. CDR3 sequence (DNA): TGTGCCAGCAGTCGGACAGGGAGTGGCTACACCTTC.

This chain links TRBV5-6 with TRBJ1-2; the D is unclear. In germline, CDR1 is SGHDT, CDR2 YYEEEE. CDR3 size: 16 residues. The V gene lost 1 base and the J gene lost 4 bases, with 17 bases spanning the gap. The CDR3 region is CASSLMDYQLVYGYTF. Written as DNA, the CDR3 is TGTGCCAGCAGCTTGATGGACTACCAACTCGTCTATGGCTACACCTTC.

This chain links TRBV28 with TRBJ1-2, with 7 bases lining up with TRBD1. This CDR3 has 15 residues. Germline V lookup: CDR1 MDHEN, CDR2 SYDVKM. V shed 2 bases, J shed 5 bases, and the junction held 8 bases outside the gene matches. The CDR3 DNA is TGTGCCAGCAGTTTACTGACAGGGACCCCTTATGGCTACACCTTC. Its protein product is CASSLLTGTPYGYTF.

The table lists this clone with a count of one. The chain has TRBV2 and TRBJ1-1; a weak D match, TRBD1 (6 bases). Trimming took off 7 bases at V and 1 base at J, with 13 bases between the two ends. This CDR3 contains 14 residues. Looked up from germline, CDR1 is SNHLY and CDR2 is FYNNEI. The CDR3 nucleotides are TGTGCCAGCATGAGGGGGAGACAGAACACTGAAGCTTTCTTT. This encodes CASMRGRQNTEAFF.

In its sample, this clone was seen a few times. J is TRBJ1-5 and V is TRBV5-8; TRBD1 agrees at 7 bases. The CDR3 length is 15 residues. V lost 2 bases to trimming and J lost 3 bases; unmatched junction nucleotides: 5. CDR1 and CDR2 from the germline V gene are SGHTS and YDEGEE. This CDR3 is CASSFRQGPNQPQHF. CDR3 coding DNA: TGTGCCAGCAGCTTCCGACAGGGCCCCAATCAGCCCCAGCATTTT. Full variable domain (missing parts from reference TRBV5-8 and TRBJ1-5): EAGVTQSPTHLIKTRGQQATLRCSPISGHTSVYWYQQALGLGLQFLLWYDEGEERNRGNFPPRFSGRQFPNYSSELNVNALELEDSALYLCASSFRQGPNQPQHFGDGTRLSIL.

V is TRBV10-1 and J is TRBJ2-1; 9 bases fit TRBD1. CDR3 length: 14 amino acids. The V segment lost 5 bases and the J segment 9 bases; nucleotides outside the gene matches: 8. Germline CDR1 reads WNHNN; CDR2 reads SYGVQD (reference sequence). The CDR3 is CASSTGGAEVEQFF. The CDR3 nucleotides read TGCGCCAGCAGTACAGGGGGCGCAGAAGTTGAGCAGTTCTTC.

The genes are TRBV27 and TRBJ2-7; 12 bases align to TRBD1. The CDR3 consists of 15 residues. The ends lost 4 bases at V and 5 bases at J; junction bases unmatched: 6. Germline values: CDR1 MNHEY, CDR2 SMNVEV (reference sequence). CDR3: CASSSFGTGGNEQYF. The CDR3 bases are TGTGCCAGCAGTTCTTTCGGGACAGGGGGCAACGAGCAGTACTTC.